The 30 T cell receptor beta chains below come from one sample, sequenced in a study of CD4+ T cells in melanoma. Clones were sequenced by immunoSEQ multiplex PCR, and TCRdb holds only the in-frame ones, with some missing. The sample yields about 140,000 clones, around 90% seen once. The receptors stem from a human donor with melanoma.

The chain employs TRBV7-8 and TRBJ1-1, with 7 nucleotides matching TRBD1. From germline, CDR1 is SGHVS and CDR2 FQNEAQ. The CDR3 runs to 14 residues. After removal of 5 bases from V and 1 base from J, the junction contained 4 bases not matched to a gene. For the CDR3, the DNA is TGTGCCAGCAGCATGACAGGGTCGAACACTGAAGCTTTCTTT. Translated: CASSMTGSNTEAFF. Together with reference TRBV7-8 and TRBJ1-1, the CDR3 gives the full variable domain: GAGVSQSPRYKVAKRGQDVALRCDPISGHVSLFWYQQALGQGPEFLTYFQNEAQLDKSGLPSDRFFAERPEGSVSTLKIQRTQQEDSAVYLCASSMTGSNTEAFFGQGTRLTVV.

The genes are TRBV29-1 and TRBJ2-3; TRBD2 aligns across 9 bases. CDR1 and CDR2 from the germline V gene are SQVTM and ANQGSEA. The V and J ends lost 5 bases and 0 bases, in that order; junction bases with no gene match: 3. This CDR3 has 14 residues. The CDR3: CSVRLAASTDTQYF. The CDR3 nucleotides are TGCAGCGTTCGACTAGCGGCGAGCACAGATACGCAGTATTTT.

The chain uses TRBV6-5 and TRBJ2-7; 9 positions agree with TRBD1. Germline loops: CDR1 MNHEY, CDR2 SVGAGI. V was clipped by 5 bases and J by 0 bases; unmatched bases: 5. The CDR3 consists of 15 residues. CDR3 sequence (DNA): TGTGCCAGCAGTCCTCGGGGACAGGGCTCCTACGAGCAGTACTTC. This codes for CASSPRGQGSYEQYF.

V is TRBV6-5 and J is TRBJ1-5; possibly TRBD1 for D (6 bases). Germline lookup yields CDR1 MNHEY and CDR2 SVGAGI. Trimming pared 6 bases from V and 0 bases from J, leaving 12 bases between. This CDR3 has 15 residues. The CDR3 region is CASRLDRFSNQPQHF. CDR3 nucleotide sequence: TGTGCCAGCAGACTCGACAGGTTTAGCAATCAGCCCCAGCATTTT.

The chain joins TRBV16 to TRBJ2-7; no firm D call. CDR3 length: 15 amino acids. Trimming stripped 0 bases from V and 2 bases from J, with 11 bases between. Looked up from germline, CDR1 is KGHSY and CDR2 is FQNENV. The CDR3 here is CASSQSGVPPYEQYF. CDR3 in DNA: TGTGCCAGCAGCCAATCTGGGGTTCCCCCCTACGAGCAGTACTTC.

This sequence joins TRBV6-5 and TRBJ2-2, with TRBD1 matching 7 bases. Germline CDR1 reads MNHEY; CDR2 reads SVGAGI. V gave up 0 bases and J gave up 6 bases; unmatched junction bases: 7. The CDR3 consists of 16 residues. This chain's CDR3 is CASSYSIGGRAGELFF. CDR3 in DNA: TGTGCCAGCAGTTACTCGATAGGGGGCAGGGCCGGGGAGCTGTTTTTT.

The V and J genes are TRBV5-4 and TRBJ2-5; no definite D call. The CDR3 has 15 residues. Germline lookup yields CDR1 SGHNT and CDR2 YYREEE (reference sequence). Trimming shortened V by 4 bases and J by 1 base, and 14 bases separated the two germline ends. CDR3 in amino acids: CASSPLGMGQETQYF. The CDR3 region has the DNA TGTGCCAGCAGCCCATTGGGGATGGGCCAAGAGACCCAGTACTTC.

The chain is built from TRBV18 and TRBJ1-4; 7 bases agree with TRBD1. CDR3 length: 15 amino acids. Germline V gene data show CDR1 as KGHSH and CDR2 as LQKENI. The V segment lost 2 bases and the J segment 1 base; nucleotides outside the gene matches: 1. The CDR3 DNA follows: TGTGCCAGCTCACCAACAGGGGTAACTAATGAAAAACTGTTTTTT. Its protein product is CASSPTGVTNEKLFF.

This clone was seen only a few times. This sequence joins TRBV25-1 and TRBJ2-5; TRBD1 is a possible D gene (6 bases). The CDR3 extends over 15 amino acids. Germline V gene lookup returns CDR1 MGHDK and CDR2 SYGVNS. Trimming took off 1 base at V and 3 bases at J, with 12 bases between the two ends. The CDR3 DNA is TGTGCCAGCAGTGAATTGACAGGCTCTAAAGAGACCCAGTACTTC. Protein product: CASSELTGSKETQYF.

CDR3: CASSFTRAADTIYF. In DNA, the CDR3 is TGTGCCAGCAGCTTCACCAGGGCTGCGGACACCATATATTTT. V gene TRBV11-2 combines with J gene TRBJ1-3; possible D gene TRBD1, 5 bases. Germline V lookup: CDR1 SGHAT, CDR2 FQNNGV. This CDR3 contains 14 residues. With 3 bases removed from V and 8 bases from J, the gap between germline ends came to 14 bases.

The J gene is TRBJ1-2, the V gene TRBV18; 8 bases match TRBD1. Germline CDR1 reads KGHSH; CDR2 reads LQKENI. This CDR3 is built from 13 residues. Trimming at V came to 6 bases and at J to 8 bases, leaving 8 bases not matched to a gene. CDR3 sequence: CASSPTGELGYTF. CDR3 DNA: TGTGCCAGCTCCCCGACAGGGGAGTTGGGCTACACCTTC. The entire variable domain, with the rest obtained from reference TRBV18 and TRBJ1-2, is as follows: NAGVMQNPRHLVRRRGQEARLRCSPMKGHSHVYWYRQLPEEGLKFMVYLQKENIIDESGMPKERFSAEFPKEGPSILRIQQVVRGDSAAYFCASSPTGELGYTFGSGTRLTVV.

The rearrangement links TRBV7-9 to TRBJ2-7; D might be TRBD1 or TRBD2, each matching 5 bases. CDR1 SEHNR and CDR2 FQNEAQ come from the germline V gene (reference sequence). There are 15 residues in the CDR3. V lost 1 base and J lost 0, with 10 bases in between. CDR3 bases: TGTGCCAGCAGCTTAGGAGGGGCTGCCTCCTACGAGCAGTACTTC. It yields the protein CASSLGGAASYEQYF.

The V and J genes are TRBV5-1 and TRBJ2-3; 9 bases are a match to TRBD1. Trimming removed 0 bases from V and 5 bases from J; junction bases left unmatched: 4. CDR3 length: 15 residues. CDR1 SGHRS and CDR2 YFSETQ come from the germline V gene. The CDR3 coding sequence is TGCGCCAGCAGCTTGGGGGACAGGGAACGAGATACGCAGTATTTT. Amino acids: CASSLGDRERDTQYF.

The chain is built from TRBV5-7 and TRBJ1-2; TRBD1 matches 8 bases. Being an ORF, TRBV5-7 has a function that is uncertain. V gave up 4 bases and J gave up 6 bases; unmatched junction bases: 5. The CDR3 runs to 13 residues. The CDR3 here is CASSQDRDDGYTF. CDR3 DNA sequence: TGTGCCAGCAGCCAGGACAGGGACGATGGCTACACCTTC.

V and J are TRBV5-1 and TRBJ2-2; D remains ambiguous. V dropped 0 bases and J dropped 6 bases, with 12 bases sitting between them. The CDR3 is 15 amino acids. CDR1 is SGHRS and CDR2 is YFSETQ in the germline V gene. CDR3 residues: CASSLGQGRSGELFF. The CDR3 bases are TGCGCCAGCAGCTTGGGTCAAGGTCGTTCCGGGGAGCTGTTTTTT.

This clone was seen just once. The chain uses TRBV7-9 and TRBJ2-3; no definite D call. Germline-derived CDR1 and CDR2 are SEHNR and FQNEAQ (reference sequence). With 1 base removed from V and 0 bases from J, the gap between germline ends came to 8 bases. The CDR3 is made up of 15 amino acids. The CDR3 DNA reads as TGTGCCAGCAGCTTAGTCGACGAAAGCACAGATACGCAGTATTTT. As protein: CASSLVDESTDTQYF.

The chain is built from TRBV2 and TRBJ2-4, with D maybe TRBD1 (5 bases). This CDR3 contains 15 residues. Trimming stripped 6 bases from V and 0 bases from J, with 12 bases between. Germline loops: CDR1 SNHLY, CDR2 FYNNEI. CDR3 loop: CASSPRQTAKNIQYF. CDR3 DNA: TGTGCCAGCAGCCCGAGACAGACAGCCAAAAACATTCAGTACTTC.

This clone is a singleton in its sample. This chain joins TRBV5-1 and TRBJ1-2, with D possibly being TRBD1 (5 bases). Trimming left V 2 bases short and J 3 bases short, with 11 bases between. The germline V gene has CDR1 SGHRS and CDR2 YFSETQ. The CDR3 covers 14 residues. The CDR3 sequence is CASSFGALDYGYTF. CDR3 in DNA: TGCGCCAGCAGCTTCGGGGCCCTTGACTATGGCTACACCTTC. The variable domain in full, with the rest retrieved from reference TRBV5-1 and TRBJ1-2, is KAGVTQTPRYLIKTRGQQVTLSCSPISGHRSVSWYQQTPGQGLQFLFEYFSETQRNKGNFPGRFSGRQFSNSRSEMNVSTLELGDSALYLCASSFGALDYGYTFGSGTRLTVV.

V and J are TRBV5-4 and TRBJ2-1; 12 bases are shared with TRBD2. Germline V gene lookup returns CDR1 SGHNT and CDR2 YYREEE (reference sequence). With V trimmed by 4 bases and J by 8 bases, 16 bases remained unmatched. CDR3 length: 18 amino acids. The CDR3, as DNA: TGTGCCAGCAGCAAGGGGGCTAGCGGGGGGGATATTAGGGATGAGCAGTTCTTC. Protein sequence: CASSKGASGGDIRDEQFF.

DNA for the CDR3: TGTGCCAGCAGCTTAGTGTTGGGGGGGGGACTCTCTGGAAACACCATATATTTT. The encoded protein is CASSLVLGGGLSGNTIYF. The V and J genes are TRBV7-2 and TRBJ1-3, with D maybe TRBD1 (5 bases). Trimming pared 1 base from V and 0 bases from J, leaving 16 bases between. Germline V lookup: CDR1 SGHTA, CDR2 FQGNSA. This CDR3 region has 18 residues.

The chain links TRBV30 to TRBJ1-3; a possible D gene is TRBD1 (5 bases). V was trimmed by 8 bases and J by 8 bases, leaving 19 bases between them. Germline CDR1 and CDR2: GTSNPN and SVGIG (reference sequence). The CDR3 totals 13 residues. CDR3 loop: CATEGSTGYTIYF. The CDR3 DNA reads as TGTGCCACGGAGGGGTCGACCGGGTACACCATATATTTT.

The genes are TRBV11-3 and TRBJ1-3; D is ambiguous. The V end was cut by 2 bases, the J end by 4 bases, with 6 bases between. Per the germline V gene, CDR1 is SGHNT and CDR2 is YENEEA. The CDR3 runs 13 residues. CDR3 coding DNA: TGTGCCAGCAGCTTAACATCGGGAAACACCATATATTTT. Amino acid sequence: CASSLTSGNTIYF.

This clone was seen a handful of times. V and J are TRBV7-2 and TRBJ1-2; D may be TRBD1 (5 bases). The CDR3 covers 13 residues. V was trimmed by 4 bases and J by 3 bases, leaving 9 bases between them. The germline V gene has CDR1 SGHTA and CDR2 FQGNSA. The CDR3 spells CASSYGGDYGYTF. The CDR3 DNA sequence: TGTGCCAGCAGCTATGGGGGGGACTATGGCTACACCTTC.

The count of this clone is one. This chain joins TRBV7-8 and TRBJ2-1; tentatively, D is TRBD1 or TRBD2 (6 bases each). V gave up 5 bases and J gave up 12 bases, with 14 bases separating them. The germline CDR1 and CDR2 sequences are SGHVS and FQNEAQ. The CDR3 consists of 12 residues. CDR3 sequence: CASSPTGGWQFF. CDR3 nucleotides: TGTGCCAGCAGCCCTACCGGGGGCTGGCAGTTCTTC.

The V and J genes are TRBV10-3 and TRBJ2-3; 8 nucleotides align to TRBD1. The length of the CDR3 is 14 residues. Germline trimming cut 10 bases from V and 6 bases from J; bases unmatched to any gene: 12. Germline lookup yields CDR1 ENHRY and CDR2 SYGVKD. The CDR3 sequence: CATQAGTGDDTQYF. As DNA, the CDR3 is TGTGCCACCCAGGCGGGGACAGGCGACGATACGCAGTATTTT.

The chain uses TRBV30 and TRBJ2-3, with D unresolved. CDR3 length equals 14 residues. CDR1 is GTSNPN and CDR2 is SVGIG in the germline V gene (reference sequence). Between the trimmed V and J ends, which lost 6 bases and 0 bases, there was a span of 13 bases. The CDR3 protein is CACGLLGSTDTQYF. The CDR3 region has the DNA TGTGCCTGCGGGCTTTTGGGGAGCACAGATACGCAGTATTTT.

V and J are TRBV7-9 and TRBJ2-7; a weak D match, TRBD2 (7 bases). The germline gives CDR1 SEHNR, CDR2 FQNEAQ (reference sequence). V was cut by 3 bases and J by 7 bases, with 19 bases left in between. The CDR3 extends over 15 amino acids. The CDR3 coding sequence is TGTGCCAGCAGCTTGGGGGGGGCCCAAGCGAGGGAGCAGTACTTC. This gives the protein CASSLGGAQAREQYF.

The chain recombines TRBV5-1 with TRBJ1-1, with D tentatively TRBD1 (5 bases). CDR1 SGHRS and CDR2 YFSETQ come from the germline V gene. Trimming took 0 bases from V and 9 from J, leaving 12 bases between them. This CDR3 spans 13 amino acids. The CDR3 coding sequence is TGCGCCAGCAGCTTGGAAGTGGGGCAAAAAGCTTTCTTT. This sequence encodes CASSLEVGQKAFF.

The chain employs TRBV5-4 and TRBJ1-6; 12 bases are a match to TRBD1. Germline V gene data show CDR1 as SGHNT and CDR2 as YYREEE (reference sequence). The CDR3 spans 17 residues. The trim removed 4 bases at V and 10 bases at J, leaving 12 bases unmatched. CDR3 in DNA: TGTGCCAGCAGCACCTCGGGACAGGGGGCAGTTGAGTCACCCCTCCACTTT. Its protein product is CASSTSGQGAVESPLHF. Filled out from reference TRBV5-4 and TRBJ1-6, the complete variable domain reads ETGVTQSPTHLIKTRGQQVTLRCSSQSGHNTVSWYQQALGQGPQFIFQYYREEENGRGNFPPRFSGLQFPNYSSELNVNALELDDSALYLCASSTSGQGAVESPLHFGNGTRLTVT.

This clone was counted between two and nine times. For the CDR3, the DNA is TGTGCCAGCAGAGTGGGGGCTCAGCCCCAGCATTTT. Amino acid sequence: CASRVGAQPQHF. The chain couples TRBV6-1 to TRBJ1-5, with D possibly matching TRBD1 (6 bases). Germline-derived CDR1 and CDR2 are MNHNS and SASEGT. The CDR3 spans 12 residues. With 6 bases removed from V and 6 bases from J, the gap between germline ends came to 9 bases.